Each of the 30 T cell receptor beta chains below was sequenced from the same sample in a study of cytomegalovirus exposure and HLA in healthy donors. The PCR ran on 60 Vbeta and 13 Jbeta primers. Repertoires were generated with immunoSEQ multiplex PCR, while TCRdb's copy carries only in-frame clones and drops some. The sample records 310,000 or so clones, about 87% being singletons. The sequenced material came from PBMCs. All receptors come from a woman aged 18-29 years in good health and CMV-seronegative.

This clone came up once. The chain combines TRBV6-6 with TRBJ2-2; D perhaps matches TRBD2 (6 bases). V lost 8 bases and J lost 7, with 17 bases in between. The CDR3 contains 14 residues. CDR1 is MNHNY and CDR2 is SVGAGI in the germline V gene (reference sequence). Here the CDR3 DNA reads TGTGCCAGCGGGGCCCACCCGCGGGACGGGGAGCTGTTTTTT. Its translation: CASGAHPRDGELFF.

V is TRBV20-1 and J is TRBJ1-1, with D uncertain. With 0 bases removed from V and 5 bases from J, the gap between germline ends came to 4 bases. Germline V gives CDR1 DFQATT, CDR2 SNEGSKA (reference sequence). The CDR3 is made up of 11 amino acids. CDR3 nucleotides: TGCAGTGCTAGAGATCAGACTGAAGCTTTCTTT. It translates to CSARDQTEAFF.

The chain links TRBV10-3 to TRBJ1-1; D may be TRBD1 (5 bases). CDR1 is ENHRY and CDR2 is SYGVKD in the germline V gene. Trimming pared 0 bases from V and 0 bases from J, leaving 8 bases between. The CDR3 consists of 15 residues. The chain's CDR3 is CAISESGGMNTEAFF. The CDR3 DNA reads TGTGCCATCAGTGAGTCGGGGGGGATGAACACTGAAGCTTTCTTT.

V is TRBV6-6 and J is TRBJ2-5; 7 bases align to TRBD2. V trimming: 0 bases; J trimming: 7 bases; junction bases outside the gene matches: 8. This CDR3 has 15 residues. Looked up from germline, CDR1 is MNHNY and CDR2 is SVGAGI (reference sequence). The CDR3 bases are TGTGCCAGCAGTTACTCGGGCGGGGGTGATGGGACCCAGTACTTC. Translating gives CASSYSGGGDGTQYF.

This clone was seen once. CDR3 sequence: CAISEIKRGNNEQFF. CDR3 nucleotide sequence: TGTGCCATCAGTGAGATTAAGCGGGGAAACAATGAGCAGTTCTTC. The chain combines TRBV10-3 with TRBJ2-1; 7 bases line up with TRBD2. The CDR3 runs to 15 residues. The ends lost 2 bases at V and 5 bases at J; junction bases unmatched: 6. Germline V gene lookup returns CDR1 ENHRY and CDR2 SYGVKD.

The chain couples TRBV7-9 to TRBJ1-1; 7 bases match TRBD1. The CDR3 consists of 12 residues. V lost 5 bases and J lost 7; bases outside the gene matches: 4. CDR1 is SEHNR and CDR2 is FQNEAQ in the germline V gene (reference sequence). The CDR3 DNA reads TGTGCCAGCAGCCCCACAGGGGTTGAAGCTTTCTTT. Translated: CASSPTGVEAFF. Based on the CDR3 plus reference TRBV7-9 and TRBJ1-1, the full variable domain is DTGVSQNPRHKITKRGQNVTFRCDPISEHNRLYWYRQTLGQGPEFLTYFQNEAQLEKSRLLSDRFSAERPKGSFSTLEIQRTEQGDSAMYLCASSPTGVEAFFGQGTRLTVV.

This clone showed up just once. This chain joins TRBV20-1 and TRBJ2-3; a possible D gene is TRBD2 (5 bases). The CDR3 consists of 11 residues. Per the germline V gene, CDR1 is DFQATT and CDR2 is SNEGSKA (reference sequence). V was clipped by 7 bases and J by 6 bases, with 11 bases between them. The DNA of the CDR3 is TGCAGTGGGGCCACGGGGGATACGCAGTATTTT. Amino acid sequence: CSGATGDTQYF.

This clone has just one count. The chain employs TRBV2 and TRBJ1-1; unclear D gene. This CDR3 has 14 residues. V was trimmed by 7 bases and J by 7 bases, leaving 19 bases between them. Germline values: CDR1 SNHLY, CDR2 FYNNEI. This CDR3 is CASTSSPGGIEAFF. CDR3 sequence (DNA): TGTGCCAGCACTAGCTCGCCGGGCGGGATTGAAGCTTTCTTT.

The count of this clone is one. The rearrangement joins TRBV7-9 to TRBJ2-3; D might be TRBD2 (5 bases). Germline V CDR1 and CDR2: SEHNR, FQNEAQ (reference sequence). V lost 0 bases and J lost 3, with 10 bases in between. There are 15 residues in the CDR3. CDR3 coding DNA: TGTGCCAGCAGCTTAGCAAGCGGTACTACAGATACGCAGTATTTT. Protein sequence: CASSLASGTTDTQYF. Combining the CDR3 with reference TRBV7-9 and TRBJ2-3 gives the whole variable domain DTGVSQNPRHKITKRGQNVTFRCDPISEHNRLYWYRQTLGQGPEFLTYFQNEAQLEKSRLLSDRFSAERPKGSFSTLEIQRTEQGDSAMYLCASSLASGTTDTQYFGPGTRLTVL.

The J gene is TRBJ2-7, the V gene TRBV19; D gene unclear. Germline assignment: CDR1 LNHDA and CDR2 SQIVND (reference sequence). The V gene lost 6 bases and the J gene lost 1 base, with 13 bases spanning the gap. The CDR3 has 14 amino acids. The CDR3 loop is CASSVSVVSYEQYF. In nucleotides, the CDR3 is TGTGCCAGTAGCGTGTCAGTGGTTTCCTACGAGCAGTACTTC.

The chain has TRBV19 and TRBJ2-3; TRBD2 aligns across 13 bases. J was trimmed by 3 bases and V by 9 bases; bases with no gene match: 12. Germline CDR1 is LNHDA and CDR2 is SQIVND (reference sequence). CDR3 length equals 17 residues. Here the CDR3 reads CASCKLAGGQLTDTQYF. The CDR3 region has the DNA TGTGCCAGCTGCAAACTAGCGGGGGGGCAATTAACAGATACGCAGTATTTT. Full variable domain (missing parts from reference TRBV19 and TRBJ2-3): DGGITQSPKYLFRKEGQNVTLSCEQNLNHDAMYWYRQDPGQGLRLIYYSQIVNDFQKGDIAEGYSVSREKKESFPLTVTSAQKNPTAFYLCASCKLAGGQLTDTQYFGPGTRLTVL.

The chain employs TRBV18 and TRBJ2-1; maybe TRBD1 (6 bases). There are 15 residues in the CDR3. Germline V gene data show CDR1 as KGHSH and CDR2 as LQKENI. V lost 4 bases to trimming and J lost 3 bases, with 13 bases between them. The CDR3 DNA follows: TGTGCCAGCTCACTAAGGACAGTTCACTACAATGAGCAGTTCTTC. Translated, it gives CASSLRTVHYNEQFF.

V usage is TRBV27 and J usage is TRBJ2-1; 7 bases are shared with TRBD2. Germline CDR1 MNHEY, CDR2 SMNVEV (reference sequence). The CDR3 runs 12 residues. Unmatched junction bases numbered 1, after V lost 3 bases and J lost 8 bases. The CDR3 protein is CASSLGGDEQFF. DNA for the CDR3: TGTGCCAGCAGTTTGGGGGGGGATGAGCAGTTCTTC.

The chain uses TRBV11-2 and TRBJ2-7, with D possibly being TRBD1 (7 bases). Per the germline V gene, CDR1 is SGHAT and CDR2 is FQNNGV. The CDR3 runs 15 residues. V lost 0 bases and J lost 3, with 12 bases in between. CDR3 in amino acids: CASSLEAGGLYEQYF. CDR3 nucleotides: TGTGCCAGCAGCTTAGAAGCAGGGGGGCTCTACGAGCAGTACTTC.

The CDR3 coding sequence is TGTGCCAGCAGCTTAGGGTCCGGGGGGGGCTACGAGCAGTACTTC. This gives the protein CASSLGSGGGYEQYF. The V call is TRBV7-8, the J call TRBJ2-7, with TRBD2 matching 8 bases. The ends lost 1 base at V and 3 bases at J; junction bases unmatched: 5. CDR1 and CDR2 (germline): SGHVS, FQNEAQ. This CDR3 has 15 residues.

The chain links TRBV2 to TRBJ2-5; no clear D. Trimming left V 4 bases short and J 5 bases short, with 14 bases between. The CDR3 runs 14 residues. CDR1 and CDR2 from the germline V gene are SNHLY and FYNNEI. CDR3 protein: CASSVRSPSETQYF. CDR3 bases: TGTGCCAGCAGTGTAAGATCCCCAAGCGAGACCCAGTACTTC.

Here the CDR3 DNA reads TGTGCCAGCAGACCCCCGGGCAGGTCAGGGGGCTACACCTTC. This sequence encodes CASRPPGRSGGYTF. The chain has TRBV7-9 and TRBJ1-2; D is perhaps TRBD1 (5 bases). CDR3 length: 14 amino acids. Per germline, CDR1 SEHNR and CDR2 FQNEAQ (reference sequence). V was pared by 6 bases and J by 8 bases, with 19 bases between.

V is TRBV5-5 and J is TRBJ2-5; 16 bases match TRBD2. V shed 4 bases, J shed 2 bases, and the junction held 2 bases outside the gene matches. CDR3 length equals 16 residues. In germline, CDR1 is SGHKS, CDR2 YYEKEE (reference sequence). CDR3 coding DNA: TGTGCCAGCAGCCGGGGACTAGCGGGGGGGCAAGAGACCCAGTACTTC. Its protein is CASSRGLAGGQETQYF.

This clone was recorded once. This chain connects TRBV27 to TRBJ1-2; D remains unclear. The CDR3 length is 11 residues. Trimming removed 5 bases at V and 6 bases at J, with 7 bases between. The germline V gene encodes CDR1 MNHEY and CDR2 SMNVEV (reference sequence). CDR3 DNA sequence: TGTGCCAGCAGTACGGGGAATGGCTACACCTTC. It encodes CASSTGNGYTF.

The chain carries TRBV7-3 and TRBJ2-5; maybe TRBD1 (6 bases). Germline-derived CDR1 and CDR2 are SGHTA and FQGTGA. CDR3 size: 14 residues. Trimming left V 4 bases short and J 2 bases short, with 11 bases between. In DNA, the CDR3 is TGTGCCAGCAGCTATGGCGGACAGCAAGAGACCCAGTACTTC. It yields the protein CASSYGGQQETQYF.

The chain combines TRBV5-1 with TRBJ2-4; 8 positions match TRBD1. The CDR3 extends over 15 amino acids. Germline V gives CDR1 SGHRS, CDR2 YFSETQ. V shed 4 bases and J 0 bases; nucleotides not matched to a gene: 3. DNA of the CDR3: TGCGCCAGCAGCGGACAGGGACTAGCCAAAAACATTCAGTACTTC. Its translation: CASSGQGLAKNIQYF.

This clone was observed a few times. The chain combines TRBV15 with TRBJ2-3, with D perhaps TRBD1 (5 bases). Trimming took 0 bases from V and 13 from J, leaving 11 bases between them. The CDR3 has 12 residues. CDR1 and CDR2 from the germline V gene are LNHNV and YYDKDF (reference sequence). The CDR3 bases are TGTGCCACCAGCAGAGATATGGCAGGGAAGTATTTT. Encoded protein: CATSRDMAGKYF.

The chain combines TRBV5-6 with TRBJ2-7, with D perhaps TRBD1 (6 bases). The CDR3 runs 15 residues. V lost 4 bases and J lost 1, with 15 bases in between. The germline V gene has CDR1 SGHDT and CDR2 YYEEEE. The CDR3 sequence is CASSEGQLLSYEQYF. In DNA form, the CDR3 reads TGTGCCAGCAGCGAAGGACAGTTACTATCCTACGAGCAGTACTTC.

This chain joins TRBV6-6 and TRBJ1-3; D remains ambiguous. Germline V CDR1 and CDR2: MNHNY, SVGAGI (reference sequence). Trimming took off 2 bases at V and 0 bases at J, with 8 bases between the two ends. The CDR3 contains 15 residues. The CDR3 sequence is CASSYPGGSGNTIYF. The CDR3 DNA follows: TGTGCCAGCAGTTACCCCGGAGGCTCTGGAAACACCATATATTTT.

The rearrangement links TRBV13 to TRBJ2-7; 9 bases fit TRBD2. V shed 5 bases, J shed 0 bases, and the junction held 11 bases outside the gene matches. The V gene's germline CDR1 is PRHDT and CDR2 FYEKMQ (reference sequence). The CDR3 is 17 residues long. CDR3 sequence (DNA): TGTGCCAGCAGCCCCAGGGGTAGCGGGGGAAGCTCCTACGAGCAGTACTTC. Protein sequence: CASSPRGSGGSSYEQYF.

The J gene is TRBJ1-2, the V gene TRBV10-3, with D possibly being TRBD1 (6 bases). In germline, CDR1 is ENHRY, CDR2 SYGVKD. The CDR3 extends over 12 amino acids. Trimming pared 6 bases from V and 3 bases from J, leaving 8 bases between. CDR3 residues: CAISRQDYGYTF. The CDR3 DNA reads TGTGCCATCAGCCGACAGGACTATGGCTACACCTTC.

Regarding this clone: The sample holds other DNA sequences that translate to the same CDR3. The V and J genes are TRBV9 and TRBJ2-7; a possible D gene is TRBD2 (6 bases). V was pared by 0 bases and J by 4 bases, with 11 bases between. The CDR3 totals 14 residues. Germline values: CDR1 SGDLS, CDR2 YYNGEE. The CDR3 DNA is TGTGCCAGCAGCGTAGGTAGCGGTTCATACGAGCAGTACTTC. Translation: CASSVGSGSYEQYF.

This chain connects TRBV23-1 to TRBJ2-5, with 8 nucleotides matching TRBD1. TRBV23-1 is flagged as an ORF with uncertain function. This CDR3 is built from 17 residues. V shed 2 bases and J 4 bases; nucleotides not matched to a gene: 12. The CDR3 DNA sequence: TGCGCCAGCAGTCAACCAATGCAAGACAGGGGAGGAGAGACCCAGTACTTC. As protein: CASSQPMQDRGGETQYF.

This chain links TRBV15 with TRBJ2-4, with unresolved D. Germline V gene data show CDR1 as LNHNV and CDR2 as YYDKDF (reference sequence). This CDR3 region has 13 residues. With 0 bases removed from V and 11 bases from J, the gap between germline ends came to 11 bases. This CDR3 is CATSRDPYSFQYF. The CDR3 nucleotides read TGTGCCACCAGCAGAGATCCGTATAGCTTTCAGTACTTC. Together with reference TRBV15 and TRBJ2-4, the CDR3 gives the full variable domain: DAMVIQNPRYQVTQFGKPVTLSCSQTLNHNVMYWYQQKSSQAPKLLFHYYDKDFNNEADTPDNFQSRRPNTSFCFLDIRSPGLGDTAMYLCATSRDPYSFQYFGAGTRLSVL.

The chain carries TRBV5-1 and TRBJ1-1, with unresolved D. The V and J ends lost 1 base and 2 bases respectively, with 12 bases between them. Germline V lookup: CDR1 SGHRS, CDR2 YFSETQ. This CDR3 has 15 residues. The CDR3 DNA is TGCGCCAGCAGCTTGTCCCCGGGTACAAACACTGAAGCTTTCTTT. Translated, it gives CASSLSPGTNTEAFF.